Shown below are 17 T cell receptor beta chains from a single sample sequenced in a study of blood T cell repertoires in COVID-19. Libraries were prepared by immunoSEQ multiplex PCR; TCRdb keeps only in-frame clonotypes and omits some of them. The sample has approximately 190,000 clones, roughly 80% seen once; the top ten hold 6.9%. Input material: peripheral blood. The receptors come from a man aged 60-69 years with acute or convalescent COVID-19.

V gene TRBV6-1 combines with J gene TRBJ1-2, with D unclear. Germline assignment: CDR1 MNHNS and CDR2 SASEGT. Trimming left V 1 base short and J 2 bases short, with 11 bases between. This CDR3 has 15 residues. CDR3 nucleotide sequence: TGTGCCAGCAGTGAAGGGCTGCCCCTCAACTATGGCTACACCTTC. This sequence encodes CASSEGLPLNYGYTF.

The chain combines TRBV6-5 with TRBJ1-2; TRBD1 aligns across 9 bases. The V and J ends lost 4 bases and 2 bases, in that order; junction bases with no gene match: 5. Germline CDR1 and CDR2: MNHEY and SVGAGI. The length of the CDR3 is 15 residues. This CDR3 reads CASSSGQGLNYGYTF. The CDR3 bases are TGTGCCAGCAGTTCAGGACAGGGGTTGAACTATGGCTACACCTTC.

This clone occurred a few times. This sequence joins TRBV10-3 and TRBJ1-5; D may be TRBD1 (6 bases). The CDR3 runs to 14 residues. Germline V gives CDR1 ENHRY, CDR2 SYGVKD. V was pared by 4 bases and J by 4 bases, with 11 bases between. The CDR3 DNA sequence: TGTGCCATCAGTGTTTCCCAGGGGAATCAGCCCCAGCATTTT. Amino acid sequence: CAISVSQGNQPQHF.

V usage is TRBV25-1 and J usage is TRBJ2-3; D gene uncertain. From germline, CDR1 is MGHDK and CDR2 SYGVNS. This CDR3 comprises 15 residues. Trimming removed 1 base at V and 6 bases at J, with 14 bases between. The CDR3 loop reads CASSEFSKSPDTQYF. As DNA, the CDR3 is TGTGCCAGCAGTGAATTCTCTAAGTCGCCGGATACGCAGTATTTT.

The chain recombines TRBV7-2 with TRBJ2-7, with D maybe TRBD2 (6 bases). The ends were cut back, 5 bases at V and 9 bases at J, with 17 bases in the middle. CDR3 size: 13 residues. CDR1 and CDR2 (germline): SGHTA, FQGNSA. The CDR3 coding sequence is TGTGCCAGCAGCCCACTGGGACTTCCTTGGCAGTACTTC. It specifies CASSPLGLPWQYF.

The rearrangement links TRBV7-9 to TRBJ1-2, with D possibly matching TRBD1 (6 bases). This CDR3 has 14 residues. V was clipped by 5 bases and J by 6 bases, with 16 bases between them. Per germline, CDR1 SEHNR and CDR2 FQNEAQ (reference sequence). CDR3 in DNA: TGTGCCAGCAGCCAACGAACAGGGCTTAATGGCTACACCTTC. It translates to CASSQRTGLNGYTF.

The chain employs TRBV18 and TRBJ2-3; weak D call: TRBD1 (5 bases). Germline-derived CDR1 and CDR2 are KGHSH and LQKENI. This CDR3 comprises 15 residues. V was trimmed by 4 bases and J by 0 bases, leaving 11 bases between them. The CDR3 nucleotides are TGTGCCAGCTCACAATCCCAGGGAAGCACAGATACGCAGTATTTT. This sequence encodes CASSQSQGSTDTQYF.

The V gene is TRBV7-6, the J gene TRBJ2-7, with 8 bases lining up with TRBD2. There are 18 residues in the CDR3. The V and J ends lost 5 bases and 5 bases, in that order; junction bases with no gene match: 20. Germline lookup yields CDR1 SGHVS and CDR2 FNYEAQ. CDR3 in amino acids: CASSASYRSTKRENEQYF. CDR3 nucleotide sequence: TGTGCCAGCAGCGCCTCGTATAGGTCTACGAAGCGGGAGAACGAGCAGTACTTC.

The CDR3 loop is CASGLGTGGLEQYF. The CDR3 coding sequence is TGTGCTAGTGGTTTGGGCACAGGGGGCCTCGAGCAGTACTTC. This chain joins TRBV12-5 and TRBJ2-7; 9 bases match TRBD1. Losses at the gene ends were 1 base for V and 6 bases for J; bases not matched to a gene: 4. Per the germline V gene, CDR1 is LGHNT and CDR2 is FRNRAP. CDR3 length: 14 residues.

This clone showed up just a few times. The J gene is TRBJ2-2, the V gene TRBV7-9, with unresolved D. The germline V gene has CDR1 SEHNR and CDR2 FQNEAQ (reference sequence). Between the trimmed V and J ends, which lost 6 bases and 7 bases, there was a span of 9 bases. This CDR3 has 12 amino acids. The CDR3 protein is CASRPGDGELFF. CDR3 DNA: TGTGCCAGCAGGCCGGGTGACGGGGAGCTGTTTTTT.

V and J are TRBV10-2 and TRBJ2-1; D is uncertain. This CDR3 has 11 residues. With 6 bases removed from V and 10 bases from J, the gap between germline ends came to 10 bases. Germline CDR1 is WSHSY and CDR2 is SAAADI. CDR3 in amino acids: CASRVAEEQFF. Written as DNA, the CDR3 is TGCGCCAGCAGGGTAGCTGAGGAGCAGTTCTTC.

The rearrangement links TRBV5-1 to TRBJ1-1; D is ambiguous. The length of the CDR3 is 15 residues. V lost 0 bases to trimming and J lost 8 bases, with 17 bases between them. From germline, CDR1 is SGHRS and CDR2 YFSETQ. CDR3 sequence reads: CASSLAGVGGVEAFF. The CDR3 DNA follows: TGCGCCAGCAGCTTGGCAGGCGTTGGCGGGGTAGAAGCTTTCTTT.

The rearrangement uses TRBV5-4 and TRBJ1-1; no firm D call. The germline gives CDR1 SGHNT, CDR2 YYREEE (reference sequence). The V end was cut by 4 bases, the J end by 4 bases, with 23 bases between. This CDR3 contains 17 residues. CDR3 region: CASSTPTSALGSTEAFF. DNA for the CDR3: TGTGCCAGCAGCACCCCTACCTCGGCGCTTGGGAGCACTGAAGCTTTCTTT.

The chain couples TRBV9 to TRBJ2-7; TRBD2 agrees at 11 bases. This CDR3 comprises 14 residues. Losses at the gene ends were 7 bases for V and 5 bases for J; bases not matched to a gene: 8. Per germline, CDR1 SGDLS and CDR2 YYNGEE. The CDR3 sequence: CASSSSGGSDEQYF. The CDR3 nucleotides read TGTGCCAGCTCGTCTAGCGGGGGGAGTGACGAGCAGTACTTC.

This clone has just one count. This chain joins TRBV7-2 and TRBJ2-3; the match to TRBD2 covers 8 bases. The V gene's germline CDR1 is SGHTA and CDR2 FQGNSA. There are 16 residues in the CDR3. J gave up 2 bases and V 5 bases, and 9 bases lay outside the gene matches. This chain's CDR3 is CASSPLAGGITDTQYF. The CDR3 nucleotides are TGTGCCAGCAGCCCGTTGGCGGGGGGTATCACAGATACGCAGTATTTT.

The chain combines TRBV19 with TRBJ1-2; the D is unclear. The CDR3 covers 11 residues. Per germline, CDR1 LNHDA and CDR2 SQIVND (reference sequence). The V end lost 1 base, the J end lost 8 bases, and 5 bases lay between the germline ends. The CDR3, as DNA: TGTGCCAGTAGTATAGGTAGCGGCTACACCTTC. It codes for CASSIGSGYTF.

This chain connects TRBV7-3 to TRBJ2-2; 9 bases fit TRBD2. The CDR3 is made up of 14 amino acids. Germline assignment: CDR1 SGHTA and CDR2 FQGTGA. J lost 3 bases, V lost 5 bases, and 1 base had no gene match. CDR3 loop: CASSRLADTGELFF. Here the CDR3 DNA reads TGTGCCAGCAGCCGACTAGCGGACACCGGGGAGCTGTTTTTT.